The clone carrying this T cell receptor beta chain was seen at least ten times. The antigen is undetermined. The record originates from a study of T-cell memory formation after mild COVID-19. Study results and limitations: Pre-infection memory carried some responding clones, suggesting that cross-reactive memory joined.

TCRdb re-analysed the 5' RACE reads in MiXCR, keeping a single row per CDR3 protein. The profile covers 310,000 or so distinct CDR3 sequences, with 15% appearing a single time and around a fifth taken by the ten largest. The germline V and J ends were trimmed by 0 bases and 8 bases, with 12 bases remaining between them. Germline V gene lookup returns CDR1 SGDLS and CDR2 YYNGEE. The CDR3 spans 14 residues. Input material: PBMCs or a T cell subset sorted from them (not recorded which). The chain is built from TRBV9 and TRBJ2-1, with a weak D call TRBD1 (6 bases). The source of this sequence is a man aged 18-30 years who had mild COVID-19 (a few samples of this study predate the infection). Cell type and time point are not known. The CDR3 sequence is CASSVAPGVDEQFF. The DNA of the CDR3 is TGTGCCAGCAGCGTAGCCCCAGGGGTGGATGAGCAGTTCTTC.